One and the same sample provided the 24 T cell receptor beta chains below, sequenced in a study of PD-L1 blockade in urothelial cancer. Profiled with immunoSEQ multiplex PCR; TCRdb holds only in-frame clones, not every one. The sample lists over 100,000 clones; 75% to 95% were seen once. Sample time point: peripheral blood 6 weeks after treatment start. Sequencing used PBMCs, obtained around atezolizumab (anti-PD-L1) treatment. The receptors shown here come from a man in his 60s with urothelial cancer.

V usage is TRBV19 and J usage is TRBJ2-5; 8 bases agree with TRBD2. The CDR3 is 14 residues long. The V gene's germline CDR1 is LNHDA and CDR2 SQIVND (reference sequence). J lost 5 bases, V lost 5 bases, and 7 bases had no gene match. The CDR3 region has the DNA TGTGCCAGTAGTCCCCAGGGCGGGGGGGAGACCCAGTACTTC. It codes for CASSPQGGGETQYF.

The chain couples TRBV19 to TRBJ2-2; 7 bases line up with TRBD2. The germline V gene encodes CDR1 LNHDA and CDR2 SQIVND (reference sequence). This CDR3 region has 15 residues. V shed 1 base and J 6 bases; nucleotides not matched to a gene: 5. CDR3 sequence (DNA): TGTGCCAGTAGTATAGGAACGGGGGGTTCCGGGGAGCTGTTTTTT. Its protein is CASSIGTGGSGELFF.

The V gene is TRBV5-1, the J gene TRBJ2-1; 10 bases line up with TRBD1. J was trimmed by 4 bases and V by 4 bases; bases with no gene match: 5. CDR1 and CDR2 from the germline V gene are SGHRS and YFSETQ. The CDR3 length is 15 residues. The CDR3 sequence is CASSLGQGVYNEQFF. The CDR3 DNA is TGCGCCAGCAGCCTCGGACAGGGGGTATACAATGAGCAGTTCTTC.

In DNA form, the CDR3 reads TGTGCCAGCAGCCAACTCTCTGGGGCCAACGTCCTGACTTTC. Encoded protein: CASSQLSGANVLTF. The rearrangement uses TRBV14 and TRBJ2-6, with no clear D. The CDR3 runs to 14 residues. V was cut by 2 bases and J by 0 bases, with 2 bases left in between. Germline assignment: CDR1 SGHDN and CDR2 FVKESK. The full variable domain, its missing parts supplied by reference TRBV14 and TRBJ2-6, is EAGVTQFPSHSVIEKGQTVTLRCDPISGHDNLYWYRRVMGKEIKFLLHFVKESKQDESGMPNNRFLAERTGGTYSTLKVQPAELEDSGVYFCASSQLSGANVLTFGAGSRLTVL.

This clone was seen more than once but under ten times. The V gene is TRBV7-2, the J gene TRBJ2-5; 7 nucleotides line up with TRBD2. Per the germline V gene, CDR1 is SGHTA and CDR2 is FQGNSA. V gave up 1 base and J gave up 4 bases; unmatched junction bases: 3. There are 14 residues in the CDR3. CDR3 nucleotides: TGTGCCAGCAGCTTAGAACCTAGCGGAGAGACCCAGTACTTC. It translates to CASSLEPSGETQYF.

The V and J genes are TRBV7-9 and TRBJ2-2; D is uncertain. Germline CDR1 reads SEHNR; CDR2 reads FQNEAQ (reference sequence). This CDR3 region has 16 residues. Trimming stripped 1 base from V and 3 bases from J, with 12 bases between. The CDR3 region is CASSLGAGSDTGELFF. The CDR3 nucleotides read TGTGCCAGCAGCTTAGGAGCTGGCAGCGACACCGGGGAGCTGTTTTTT.

The chain couples TRBV9 to TRBJ2-7; perhaps TRBD2 as D (7 bases). The CDR3 is made up of 16 amino acids. Trimming took 4 bases from V and 5 from J, leaving 22 bases between them. Germline V gene lookup returns CDR1 SGDLS and CDR2 YYNGEE. This CDR3 reads CASSPRGVAGENEQYF. As DNA, the CDR3 is TGTGCCAGCAGCCCGAGGGGGGTAGCGGGTGAGAACGAGCAGTACTTC.

The chain links TRBV7-9 to TRBJ1-4; D is undetermined. The CDR3 length is 15 residues. The V gene's germline CDR1 is SEHNR and CDR2 FQNEAQ (reference sequence). V was trimmed by 4 bases and J by 8 bases, leaving 17 bases between them. The CDR3 protein is CASSSRMGYVEKLFF. The CDR3 DNA is TGTGCCAGCAGCTCGAGGATGGGTTATGTAGAAAAACTGTTTTTT.

The rearrangement uses TRBV4-3 and TRBJ1-2, with D perhaps matching TRBD1 (6 bases). CDR1 LGHNA and CDR2 YSLEER come from the germline V gene. V gave up 1 base and J gave up 8 bases, with 14 bases separating them. The CDR3 is 14 amino acids. The CDR3 coding sequence is TGCGCCAGCAGCCAAGCAACTCAGGGGTCAGGCTACACCTTC. Its translation: CASSQATQGSGYTF.

This clone was found once. The chain uses TRBV9 and TRBJ2-7; the D gene is possibly TRBD1 (6 bases). Germline-derived CDR1 and CDR2 are SGDLS and YYNGEE. The CDR3 totals 13 residues. V was shortened by 2 bases and J by 6 bases, with 12 bases between the two germline ends. As DNA, the CDR3 is TGTGCCAGCAGCGTCCTACAGGGTGGCGAGCAGTACTTC. Translated: CASSVLQGGEQYF.

CDR3 bases: TGTGCCAGTAGTATTAGATACCGGGATGGGGACAGGGGGAACACCGGGGAGCTGTTTTTT. Encoded protein: CASSIRYRDGDRGNTGELFF. This chain uses TRBV19 with TRBJ2-2; 10 bases are shared with TRBD1. Germline CDR1 is LNHDA and CDR2 is SQIVND (reference sequence). This CDR3 comprises 20 residues. Trimming removed 3 bases from V and 1 base from J; junction bases left unmatched: 14.

The CDR3 loop reads CASSERAGASYGYTF. The CDR3 DNA reads as TGCGCCAGCAGCGAAAGGGCTGGGGCCTCCTATGGCTACACCTTC. The chain carries TRBV4-3 and TRBJ1-2; possibly TRBD1 for D (5 bases). With 5 bases removed from V and 4 bases from J, the gap between germline ends came to 17 bases. The germline V gene has CDR1 LGHNA and CDR2 YSLEER. This CDR3 is built from 15 residues.

CDR3 coding DNA: TGTGCCAGCAGCTTAATGCGCGGGGGGCCGGCCACTGAAGCTTTCTTT. This encodes CASSLMRGGPATEAFF. This chain connects TRBV7-3 to TRBJ1-1; possible D gene TRBD1, 6 bases. The CDR3 is 16 residues long. Trimming left V 1 base short and J 4 bases short, with 16 bases between. Germline-derived CDR1 and CDR2 are SGHTA and FQGTGA.

Only a few counts were recorded for this clone. The V gene is TRBV2, the J gene TRBJ1-1, with D hard to call. The germline V gene has CDR1 SNHLY and CDR2 FYNNEI. This CDR3 region has 11 residues. Trimming took 4 bases from V and 8 from J, leaving 8 bases between them. The CDR3 protein is CASSVRGEAFF. CDR3 bases: TGTGCCAGCAGTGTCCGCGGGGAAGCTTTCTTT.

This sequence joins TRBV5-4 and TRBJ2-1; TRBD2 aligns across 14 bases. The germline V gene has CDR1 SGHNT and CDR2 YYREEE (reference sequence). The CDR3 contains 17 residues. V lost 4 bases, J lost 1 base, and 4 bases stayed unmatched. The CDR3 is CASSIGTSGGSYNEQFF. CDR3 DNA sequence: TGTGCCAGCAGCATAGGGACTAGCGGGGGATCCTACAATGAGCAGTTCTTC.

The rearrangement links TRBV11-1 to TRBJ2-2; D is uncertain. Per the germline V gene, CDR1 is SGHAT and CDR2 is FQDESV (reference sequence). Trimming shortened V by 5 bases and J by 0 bases, and 4 bases separated the two germline ends. The CDR3 runs to 13 residues. The CDR3 region is CASSPTNTGELFF. DNA of the CDR3: TGTGCCAGCAGCCCTACGAACACCGGGGAGCTGTTTTTT.

The genes are TRBV30 and TRBJ2-2; D is uncertain. V lost 4 bases to trimming and J lost 1 base, with 4 bases between them. This CDR3 is built from 12 residues. In germline, CDR1 is GTSNPN, CDR2 SVGIG (reference sequence). The CDR3 DNA follows: TGTGCCTGGACAGGGAACACCGGGGAGCTGTTTTTT. Translating it yields CAWTGNTGELFF.

The genes are TRBV6-5 and TRBJ2-7; perhaps TRBD2 as D (6 bases). Germline CDR1 is MNHEY and CDR2 is SVGAGI. Between the trimmed V and J ends, which lost 7 bases and 4 bases, there was a span of 14 bases. The CDR3 consists of 13 residues. The CDR3 spells CASMGLGRYEQYF. In DNA, the CDR3 is TGTGCCAGCATGGGTCTAGGGAGGTACGAGCAGTACTTC.

This clone was detected a few times. J is TRBJ1-1 and V is TRBV4-3; 8 nucleotides match TRBD1. The V gene end was trimmed by 3 bases and the J gene end by 4 bases; junction bases not matched to a gene: 7. Germline V gene lookup returns CDR1 LGHNA and CDR2 YSLEER. The CDR3 is made up of 15 amino acids. The CDR3 loop is CASSQDRVYGTEAFF. The CDR3 DNA reads TGCGCCAGCAGCCAGGACAGGGTTTATGGCACTGAAGCTTTCTTT.

The chain recombines TRBV25-1 with TRBJ2-5; D is ambiguous. CDR1 and CDR2 (germline): MGHDK, SYGVNS. V dropped 3 bases and J dropped 5 bases, with 22 bases sitting between them. This CDR3 contains 17 residues. DNA for the CDR3: TGTGCCAGCAGTGACCCCCAAGTCCGATTGCACGGTGAGACCCAGTACTTC. The encoded protein is CASSDPQVRLHGETQYF.

The rearrangement links TRBV5-1 to TRBJ1-1, with a possible D match to TRBD1 (6 bases). Looked up from germline, CDR1 is SGHRS and CDR2 is YFSETQ. The CDR3 runs to 15 residues. V was trimmed by 2 bases and J by 1 base, leaving 12 bases between them. CDR3 nucleotide sequence: TGCGCCAGCAGCTTCGAATCGACAGGGAACACTGAAGCTTTCTTT. Translated: CASSFESTGNTEAFF.

The V and J genes are TRBV6-1 and TRBJ2-7, with unresolved D. The CDR3 loop spans 14 amino acids. V gave up 6 bases and J gave up 1 base, with 13 bases separating them. Germline values: CDR1 MNHNS, CDR2 SASEGT. CDR3 sequence: CASRAVADSYEQYF. As DNA, the CDR3 is TGTGCCAGCAGGGCGGTTGCGGATTCCTACGAGCAGTACTTC.

The V and J genes are TRBV14 and TRBJ2-5, with D perhaps matching TRBD2 (6 bases). V shed 0 bases and J shed 7 bases, with 18 bases lying between them. CDR1 is SGHDN and CDR2 is FVKESK in the germline V gene. The CDR3 sequence is 16 residues long. As DNA, the CDR3 is TGTGCCAGCAGCCAAGATGCTGGGACTTCTCGGGGGACCCAGTACTTC. It specifies CASSQDAGTSRGTQYF.

The rearrangement links TRBV6-6 to TRBJ2-2, with D hard to call. Per the germline V gene, CDR1 is MNHNY and CDR2 is SVGAGI (reference sequence). V was pared by 9 bases and J by 3 bases, with 11 bases between. The CDR3 totals 13 residues. As DNA, the CDR3 is TGTGCCAGTTTTACAGATCACACCGGGGAGCTGTTTTTT. The encoded protein is CASFTDHTGELFF.